This is a list of T cell receptor beta chains from one sample in a study of radiation and T cells in renal cell carcinoma. Sequenced by immunoSEQ multiplex PCR; TCRdb stores in-frame clones only, minus some. The sample includes 150,000 to 200,000 clones, around 89% of them seen just once. Sequenced material: blood, taken from a patient whose treatment included radiotherapy and nephrectomy. The source of these receptors is a woman aged 50 to 60 with renal cell carcinoma. Both conserved end residues are part of each CDR3. A D gene is named only where the DNA matches it firmly. Clone size is given for some rows only: seen once, a few or many times, or a class if the clone is expanded.

d_gene,v_gene,abundance,j_gene,CDR3aa,CDR3nt
TRBD1,TRBV18,.,TRBJ1-1,CASSPSGGGTEAFF,TGTGCCAGCTCACCATCAGGGGGAGGAACTGAAGCTTTCTTT
.,TRBV5-6,.,TRBJ1-2,CASSLATGMGYYGYTF,TGTGCCAGCAGCTTGGCCACGGGTATGGGATACTATGGCTACACCTTC
TRBD1,TRBV5-5,.,TRBJ2-7,CASSIPGQGQHEQYF,TGTGCCAGCAGCATTCCGGGACAGGGCCAGCACGAGCAGTACTTC
TRBD2,TRBV7-9,.,TRBJ2-5,CASSFGLAGGRWYF,TGTGCCAGCAGCTTTGGACTAGCGGGGGGGCGGTGGTACTTC
.,TRBV9,.,TRBJ1-1,CASSVVWELNTEAFF,TGTGCCAGCAGCGTAGTCTGGGAGCTGAACACTGAAGCTTTCTTT
.,TRBV2,.,TRBJ2-1,CASKIWTYNEQFF,TGTGCCAGCAAAATCTGGACCTACAATGAGCAGTTCTTC
.,TRBV7-9,.,TRBJ2-1,CASSLVSGVPNEQFF,TGTGCCAGCAGCTTAGTGTCGGGGGTACCCAATGAGCAGTTCTTC
TRBD2,TRBV7-2,.,TRBJ2-5,CASSLVLRGGRGETQYF,TGTGCCAGCAGCTTAGTGTTACGGGGGGGGCGAGGAGAGACCCAGTACTTC
.,TRBV19,.,TRBJ1-1,CASSLDSTTEAFF,TGTGCCAGTAGTCTTGACAGTACCACTGAAGCTTTCTTT
.,TRBV18,.,TRBJ2-3,CASSPSRADTQYF,TGTGCCAGCTCACCAAGCAGGGCAGATACGCAGTATTTT
TRBD2,TRBV9,.,TRBJ2-3,CASSVEAGASTDTQYF,TGTGCCAGCAGCGTAGAAGCGGGGGCCAGCACAGATACGCAGTATTTT
TRBD1,TRBV11-2,.,TRBJ2-1,CASQGGTGAYNEQFF,TGTGCCAGCCAGGGGGGGACAGGGGCCTACAATGAGCAGTTCTTC
.,TRBV2,.,TRBJ1-2,CASSERVGNYGYTF,TGTGCCAGCAGTGAACGGGTGGGCAACTATGGCTACACCTTC
TRBD1,TRBV6-6,.,TRBJ1-5,CASTDRVGNQPQHF,TGTGCCAGCACCGACAGGGTAGGCAATCAGCCCCAGCATTTT
.,TRBV2,.,TRBJ1-5,CASEQTSNQPQHF,TGTGCCAGCGAGCAGACTAGCAATCAGCCCCAGCATTTT
.,TRBV30,.,TRBJ1-3,CAWSERGSGNTIYF,TGTGCCTGGAGTGAGAGAGGCTCTGGAAACACCATATATTTT
.,TRBV5-6,once,TRBJ2-5,CASSLVSRGPDF,TGTGCCAGCAGCTTGGTTTCGCGGGGGCCGGACTTC
TRBD2,TRBV5-1,.,TRBJ2-5,CASSPGLAGGPVETQYF,TGCGCCAGCAGTCCGGGACTAGCGGGGGGGCCGGTAGAGACCCAGTACTTC
TRBD2,TRBV15,.,TRBJ2-1,CATSSLSGLAGVSSYNEQFF,TGTGCCACCAGCAGCCTCAGCGGACTAGCGGGGGTTAGCTCCTACAATGAGCAGTTCTTC
.,TRBV9,.,TRBJ2-2,CASSPEFSGELFF,TGTGCCAGCAGCCCCGAATTTTCCGGGGAGCTGTTTTTT
.,TRBV5-1,.,TRBJ1-1,CASSLAGDTEAFF,TGCGCCAGCAGCTTGGCGGGGGATACTGAAGCTTTCTTT
.,TRBV11-1,.,TRBJ2-6,CASSLGTDSGANVLTF,TGTGCCAGCAGCTTAGGGACGGACTCTGGGGCCAACGTCCTGACTTTC
.,TRBV7-9,.,TRBJ2-6,CASRSRAGTGANVLTF,TGTGCCAGCAGAAGCCGGGCAGGAACTGGGGCCAACGTCCTGACTTTC
.,TRBV7-2,.,TRBJ1-4,CASSSIGGGGEKLFF,TGTGCCAGCAGCTCCATAGGTGGAGGGGGGGAAAAACTGTTTTTT
.,TRBV4-3,.,TRBJ2-2,CASSQDLDTGELFF,TGCGCCAGCAGCCAAGATTTGGACACCGGGGAGCTGTTTTTT
.,TRBV28,.,TRBJ1-1,CASSLTSTTLGPHTEAFF,TGTGCCAGCAGTCTAACTTCAACCACCTTAGGACCCCACACTGAAGCTTTCTTT
TRBD1,TRBV4-1,.,TRBJ1-4,CASSRQGANEKLFF,TGCGCCAGCAGTCGACAGGGCGCTAATGAAAAACTGTTTTTT
.,TRBV11-3,.,TRBJ2-1,CASSFASNEQFF,TGTGCCAGCAGCTTTGCATCGAATGAGCAGTTCTTC
.,TRBV6-6,.,TRBJ1-1,CASSRSIPEVSEAFF,TGTGCCAGCAGCCGATCGATACCTGAGGTTTCTGAAGCTTTCTTT
TRBD2,TRBV2,.,TRBJ2-7,CASSKTSGGSYEQYF,TGTGCCAGCAGTAAGACTAGCGGGGGCTCCTACGAGCAGTACTTC
TRBD1,TRBV4-1,.,TRBJ1-2,CASRALGQGRDGYTF,TGCGCCAGCAGGGCCCTAGGACAGGGGAGGGATGGCTACACCTTC
.,TRBV5-1,.,TRBJ1-5,CASSLGDPSNQPQHF,TGCGCCAGCAGCTTGGGAGACCCTAGCAATCAGCCCCAGCATTTT
.,TRBV11-2,.,TRBJ2-3,CASSARDRRTDTQYF,TGTGCCAGCAGCGCCCGGGACCGCCGCACAGATACGCAGTATTTT
TRBD1,TRBV11-2,.,TRBJ2-6,CASRTGGRSGANVLTF,TGTGCCAGCAGAACAGGGGGCAGGTCTGGGGCCAACGTCCTGACTTTC
.,TRBV25-1,.,TRBJ1-6,CASSRTEGSPLHF,TGTGCCAGCAGTCGTACAGAAGGTTCACCCCTCCACTTT
.,TRBV6-1,.,TRBJ1-6,CASSSDSHNSPLHF,TGTGCCAGCAGTTCCGACAGTCATAATTCACCCCTCCACTTT
.,TRBV7-9,.,TRBJ1-2,CASSPSSGYGYTF,TGTGCCAGCAGCCCCTCCAGCGGCTATGGCTACACCTTC
.,TRBV5-1,once,TRBJ1-4,CASSLGDRDNEKLFF,TGCGCCAGCAGCTTAGGAGACCGTGATAATGAAAAACTGTTTTTT
TRBD1,TRBV5-8,once,TRBJ1-4,CASSKGQGLTNEKLFF,TGTGCCAGCAGCAAGGGACAGGGACTAACTAATGAAAAACTGTTTTTT
TRBD1,TRBV5-5,.,TRBJ1-1,CASSLKGPGQGASRSEAFF,TGTGCCAGCAGCTTGAAGGGTCCGGGACAGGGGGCTTCTCGTTCTGAAGCTTTCTTT
.,TRBV6-5,.,TRBJ1-1,CASRRDKGRAEAFF,TGTGCCAGCAGACGGGACAAGGGGAGGGCTGAAGCTTTCTTT